Following are 3 T cell receptor beta chains from one sample sequenced in a study of blood T cell repertoires in COVID-19. Assay: immunoSEQ multiplex PCR; the TCRdb copy retains only in-frame clones and omits some. The profile covers 150,000 to 200,000 clones, with 89% appearing a single time and under 2% taken by the ten largest. The sample comprised peripheral blood. The source is a man aged 18 to 30 who had recovered from COVID-19.

The chain couples TRBV7-2 to TRBJ1-2, with D possibly matching TRBD1 (6 bases). CDR1 and CDR2 from the germline V gene are SGHTA and FQGNSA. Between the trimmed V and J ends, which lost 3 bases and 8 bases, there was a span of 13 bases. The CDR3 extends over 13 amino acids. The CDR3 DNA reads as TGTGCCAGCAGCTTTACCGGGACAAACGGCTACACCTTC. Amino acids: CASSFTGTNGYTF. Combining the CDR3 with reference TRBV7-2 and TRBJ1-2 gives the whole variable domain GAGVSQSPSNKVTEKGKDVELRCDPISGHTALYWYRQSLGQGLEFLIYFQGNSAPDKSGLPSDRFSAERTGGSVSTLTIQRTQQEDSAVYLCASSFTGTNGYTFGSGTRLTVV.

This chain links TRBV11-2 with TRBJ2-4; perhaps TRBD2 as D (5 bases). Per the germline V gene, CDR1 is SGHAT and CDR2 is FQNNGV. V lost 5 bases, J lost 0 bases, and 14 bases lay in between. The CDR3 spans 16 residues. In nucleotides, the CDR3 is TGTGCCAGCAGCACCATCGGGGTAGGAGCCAAAAACATTCAGTACTTC. This encodes CASSTIGVGAKNIQYF. Together with reference TRBV11-2 and TRBJ2-4, the CDR3 gives the full variable domain: EAGVAQSPRYKIIEKRQSVAFWCNPISGHATLYWYQQILGQGPKLLIQFQNNGVVDDSQLPKDRFSAERLKGVDSTLKIQPAKLEDSAVYLCASSTIGVGAKNIQYFGAGTRLSVL.

The chain links TRBV3-1 (or the pseudogene TRBV3-2) to TRBJ1-2; D is undetermined. The CDR3 runs to 14 residues. The germline V gene has CDR1 LGHDT and CDR2 YNNKEL (reference sequence). V was clipped by 1 base and J by 2 bases, with 8 bases between them. CDR3 amino acids: CASSQGEANYGYTF. CDR3 bases: TGTGCCAGCAGCCAAGGTGAGGCCAACTATGGCTACACCTTC.